Shown below are 23 T cell receptor beta chains from a single sample sequenced in a study of blood T cells in healthy people across ages (dated by TCRdb to the mid-2010s). Library generation was performed with 5' RACE. The sequencer was an Illumina HiSeq 2500. A second PCR of about 6 to 11 cycles was performed with a sample-barcoded 5' primer and a J-beta primer mix. In-frame beta chains were kept once TCRdb had trimmed the public reads at Q25 with fastp and called clones with MiXCR. Each CDR3 protein gets just one entry, which takes the most common genes and DNA from the rows behind it. This sample has 1 million or so distinct CDR3 sequences in its table, and 25% of those were observed once. The top ten clones comprise 0.65% to 0.95% of the sample. The same sample was also studied in work on T cells of mothers and their children.

The specimen was blood. These receptor sequences come from a girl aged 2-10 years in good health.

V usage is TRBV7-2 and J usage is TRBJ1-5; D is unclear. This CDR3 is 14 amino acids long. The ends were cut back, 3 bases at V and 1 base at J, with 7 bases in the middle. Germline V lookup: CDR1 SGHTA, CDR2 FQGNSA. This CDR3 is CASSFYGSNQPQHF. The DNA of the CDR3 is TGTGCCAGCAGCTTTTATGGCAGCAATCAGCCCCAGCATTTT. The full variable domain, its missing parts supplied by reference TRBV7-2 and TRBJ1-5, is GAGVSQSPSNKVTEKGKDVELRCDPISGHTALYWYRQSLGQGLEFLIYFQGNSAPDKSGLPSDRFSAERTGGSVSTLTIQRTQQEDSAVYLCASSFYGSNQPQHFGDGTRLSIL.

The V gene is TRBV4-1, the J gene TRBJ1-4; a weak D match, TRBD1 (6 bases). The germline gives CDR1 MGHRA, CDR2 YSYEKL. The length of the CDR3 is 17 residues. With 0 bases removed from V and 0 bases from J, the gap between germline ends came to 11 bases. The CDR3 is CASSQDRGAATNEKLFF. CDR3 nucleotides: TGCGCCAGCAGCCAAGATCGGGGGGCCGCAACTAATGAAAAACTGTTTTTT.

Many counts were recorded for this clonotype. The CDR3 sequence is CASSSGTSRGSSTDTQYF. In nucleotides, the CDR3 is TGTGCCAGCAGCTCGGGGACGTCGCGGGGCTCTAGCACAGATACGCAGTATTTT. This sequence joins TRBV7-9 and TRBJ2-3, with D possibly being TRBD2 (6 bases). The CDR3 length is 18 residues. CDR1 and CDR2 (germline): SEHNR, FQNEAQ (reference sequence). Trimming took 4 bases from V and 0 from J, leaving 20 bases between them.

This clonotype was observed a handful of times. This sequence joins TRBV29-1 and TRBJ2-5; unclear D gene. The V and J ends lost 7 bases and 1 base respectively, with 10 bases between them. Germline loops: CDR1 SQVTM, CDR2 ANQGSEA. This CDR3 has 12 amino acids. CDR3 protein: CSAGRAQETQYF. CDR3 nucleotides: TGCAGCGCTGGACGTGCCCAAGAGACCCAGTACTTC.

The J gene is TRBJ1-2, the V gene TRBV27, with D possibly matching TRBD1 (6 bases). CDR3 length: 17 amino acids. The V gene's germline CDR1 is MNHEY and CDR2 SMNVEV (reference sequence). The V and J ends lost 3 bases and 5 bases respectively, with 22 bases between them. The DNA of the CDR3 is TGTGCCAGCAGTTTTACATTTGCCGCTGGGGGCGGGTATGGCTACACCTTC. The encoded protein is CASSFTFAAGGGYGYTF.

The J gene is TRBJ2-5, the V gene TRBV14; no clear D gene. CDR3 length equals 13 residues. Germline CDR1 is SGHDN and CDR2 is FVKESK. V was pared by 1 base and J by 1 base, with 4 bases between. CDR3 DNA: TGTGCCAGCAGCCAAGCGCCCCAAGAGACCCAGTACTTC. Amino acid sequence: CASSQAPQETQYF.

V and J are TRBV4-1 and TRBJ1-2, with 7 bases aligning to TRBD1. Losses at the gene ends were 4 bases for V and 4 bases for J; bases not matched to a gene: 9. Germline CDR1 and CDR2: MGHRA and YSYEKL. CDR3 length: 15 amino acids. The CDR3 sequence: CASSPLKGGGYGYTF. The CDR3 DNA sequence: TGCGCCAGCAGCCCCTTGAAAGGGGGCGGCTATGGCTACACCTTC.

The chain has TRBV11-2 and TRBJ1-1; D is ambiguous. CDR1 and CDR2 (germline): SGHAT, FQNNGV. V lost 0 bases, J lost 5 bases, and 4 bases lay in between. The CDR3 is 12 residues long. CDR3 region: CASSLDQTEAFF. DNA for the CDR3: TGTGCCAGCAGCTTAGATCAGACTGAAGCTTTCTTT. The variable domain in full, completed from reference TRBV11-2 and TRBJ1-1, reads EAGVAQSPRYKIIEKRQSVAFWCNPISGHATLYWYQQILGQGPKLLIQFQNNGVVDDSQLPKDRFSAERLKGVDSTLKIQPAKLEDSAVYLCASSLDQTEAFFGQGTRLTVV.

The chain carries TRBV6-2 or TRBV6-3 and TRBJ2-5, with D perhaps matching TRBD1 (6 bases). The V end lost 4 bases, the J end lost 0 bases, and 12 bases lay between the germline ends. The CDR3 is 15 residues long. CDR1 and CDR2 from the germline V gene are MNHEY and SVGEGT. This CDR3 reads CASSSSRGNQETQYF. CDR3 nucleotide sequence: TGTGCCAGCAGTTCGTCTAGGGGGAACCAAGAGACCCAGTACTTC.

The chain has TRBV6-5 and TRBJ2-1; D is ambiguous. Trimming shortened V by 0 bases and J by 6 bases, and 6 bases separated the two germline ends. The germline CDR1 and CDR2 sequences are MNHEY and SVGAGI. There are 13 residues in the CDR3. The CDR3 DNA is TGTGCCAGCAGTTACTCGATGAGCAATGAGCAGTTCTTC. This sequence encodes CASSYSMSNEQFF.

Concerning this clonotype itself: The junction departs from the called germline gene at one end, perhaps through a read error. The chain employs TRBV7-2 and TRBJ2-2; TRBD2 is a possible D gene (6 bases). The CDR3 length is 14 residues. Germline V gene sequence: CDR1 SGHTA, CDR2 FQGNSA. The CDR3 loop is CASSLWVTTGGLFF. DNA of the CDR3: TGTGCCAGCAGCCTATGGGTTACCACCGGGGGGCTGTTTTTT.

This clonotype was found a few times. V gene TRBV20-1 combines with J gene TRBJ2-2, with D possibly being TRBD1 (6 bases). V was cut by 6 bases and J by 2 bases, with 10 bases left in between. The CDR3 contains 13 residues. CDR1 and CDR2 (germline): DFQATT, SNEGSKA (reference sequence). In nucleotides, the CDR3 is TGCAGTGCCCGGGACACTAACACCGGGGAGCTGTTTTTT. Encoded protein: CSARDTNTGELFF.

The chain recombines TRBV12-3 or TRBV12-4 with TRBJ1-2, with D maybe TRBD1 (5 bases). This CDR3 contains 14 residues. Trimming left V 6 bases short and J 4 bases short, with 15 bases between. The CDR3 loop reads CASRPGPRAYGYTF. As DNA, the CDR3 is TGTGCCAGCAGACCGGGGCCTAGAGCCTATGGCTACACCTTC.

The rearrangement uses TRBV11-2 and TRBJ2-7, with D hard to call. From germline, CDR1 is SGHAT and CDR2 FQNNGV. CDR3 length: 14 amino acids. V was shortened by 0 bases and J by 0 bases, with 6 bases between the two germline ends. CDR3 amino acids: CASSLDWASYEQYF. The DNA of the CDR3 is TGTGCCAGCAGCTTAGATTGGGCCTCCTACGAGCAGTACTTC.

The chain employs TRBV11-2 and TRBJ2-1; 7 bases fit TRBD2. Per the germline V gene, CDR1 is SGHAT and CDR2 is FQNNGV. The CDR3 runs 17 residues. The ends lost 1 base at V and 4 bases at J; junction bases unmatched: 10. CDR3 nucleotide sequence: TGTGCCAGCAGCTTAGGGATTTTGGGGGAGGGTTACAATGAGCAGTTCTTC. Its protein product is CASSLGILGEGYNEQFF.

The rearrangement joins TRBV4-1 to TRBJ1-2; no clear D gene. The V gene's germline CDR1 is MGHRA and CDR2 YSYEKL. Trimming shortened V by 0 bases and J by 10 bases, and 9 bases separated the two germline ends. The CDR3 has 12 amino acids. This CDR3 reads CASSQDSGVYTF. In DNA, the CDR3 is TGCGCCAGCAGCCAAGATAGCGGGGTCTACACCTTC.

Only a few counts were recorded for this clonotype. The chain couples TRBV5-1 to TRBJ1-5; 9 bases are a match to TRBD1. Germline assignment: CDR1 SGHRS and CDR2 YFSETQ. The CDR3 is made up of 15 amino acids. V trimming: 0 bases; J trimming: 7 bases; junction bases outside the gene matches: 5. The CDR3 spells CASSLEGQGVQPQHF. Written as DNA, the CDR3 is TGCGCCAGCAGCTTGGAGGGACAGGGAGTCCAGCCCCAGCATTTT.

The chain joins TRBV29-1 to TRBJ2-5, with D possibly TRBD1 on 6 matching bases. This CDR3 has 14 amino acids. Per germline, CDR1 SQVTM and CDR2 ANQGSEA. Trimming pared 4 bases from V and 11 bases from J, leaving 23 bases between. CDR3 sequence reads: CSVAGMDSLWEQYF. DNA of the CDR3: TGCAGCGTTGCGGGTATGGACAGCCTCTGGGAGCAGTACTTC.

Comments on this clonotype: With a much larger clone just one base away, this may be a read error. J is TRBJ1-4 and V is TRBV7-2; unclear D gene. Germline CDR1 reads SGHTA; CDR2 reads FQGNSA. The CDR3 runs 13 residues. V was cut by 1 base and J by 7 bases, with 7 bases left in between. CDR3 DNA sequence: TGTGCCAGCAGCTTAGATCCGAGTGAAAAACTGTTTTTT. Its protein product is CASSLDPSEKLFF.

The CDR3 DNA follows: TGTGCCAGCTCACGGGGGACCATTTCAGATACGCAGTATTTT. Protein: CASSRGTISDTQYF. The chain links TRBV18 to TRBJ2-3; the D gene could be TRBD1 or TRBD2 (5 bases each). V shed 4 bases and J shed 4 bases, with 12 bases lying between them. The CDR3 runs to 14 residues. From germline, CDR1 is KGHSH and CDR2 LQKENI.

The chain has TRBV27 and TRBJ2-7; D is tentatively TRBD1 or TRBD2 (6 bases each). CDR1 and CDR2 from the germline V gene are MNHEY and SMNVEV (reference sequence). Trimming removed 1 base at V and 6 bases at J, with 10 bases between. The CDR3 length is 13 residues. The CDR3 DNA reads as TGTGCCAGCAGTTTATATACGGGGGCCGAGCAGTACTTC. Its translation: CASSLYTGAEQYF.

DNA for the CDR3: TGTGCCAGCAGCTTAGCGCTCGAGATAGCGGGAGGTTTTACAGATACGCAGTATTTT. It codes for CASSLALEIAGGFTDTQYF. The genes are TRBV7-9 and TRBJ2-3; 10 bases are a match to TRBD2. This CDR3 has 19 residues. CDR1 is SEHNR and CDR2 is FQNEAQ in the germline V gene (reference sequence). Unmatched junction bases numbered 12, after V lost 0 bases and J lost 3 bases.

The J gene is TRBJ2-5, the V gene TRBV7-2; D possibly corresponds to TRBD2 (5 bases). Germline loops: CDR1 SGHTA, CDR2 FQGNSA. The CDR3 length is 14 residues. The V and J ends lost 5 bases and 3 bases respectively, with 13 bases between them. This CDR3 is CASSASLVEETQYF. CDR3 nucleotide sequence: TGTGCCAGCAGCGCTAGCCTGGTGGAAGAGACCCAGTACTTC.